The 7 T cell receptor beta chains in this list originate from one sample, sequenced in a study of shared clonotypes between healthy human individuals. Profiling relied on immunoSEQ multiplex PCR, and the TCRdb table lists in-frame clones only, not all of them. The repertoire includes over a million clones, around 78% of them detected once, and 0.5% to 0.65% sits in the top ten. Material for sequencing was memory CD4+ T cells from PBMCs. The subset was: CD45RA-negative fraction. Receptors were obtained from a young man in good health. Some clones in this sample may be carry-over from other donors' samples.

This clone was seen once. The chain has TRBV7-9 and TRBJ2-7; perhaps TRBD2 as D (6 bases). This CDR3 comprises 13 residues. The V end was cut by 5 bases, the J end by 3 bases, with 11 bases between. The V gene's germline CDR1 is SEHNR and CDR2 FQNEAQ (reference sequence). DNA for the CDR3: TGTGCCAGCAGCCTTACTAGCTTCTACGAGCAGTACTTC. Translation gives CASSLTSFYEQYF.

The V and J genes are TRBV10-3 and TRBJ2-3; D gene uncertain. Germline V gene sequence: CDR1 ENHRY, CDR2 SYGVKD. The CDR3 is made up of 18 amino acids. Trimming pared 5 bases from V and 1 base from J, leaving 22 bases between. The CDR3 protein is CAISQNLRGTPGTDTQYF. The CDR3 DNA reads TGTGCCATCAGTCAAAACCTCCGCGGCACCCCGGGCACAGATACGCAGTATTTT.

This clone was detected only once. The gene calls are TRBV30 and TRBJ1-5, with TRBD1 identical over 10 bases. Germline V gene lookup returns CDR1 GTSNPN and CDR2 SVGIG (reference sequence). The CDR3 spans 16 residues. Trimming removed 0 bases from V and 4 bases from J; junction bases left unmatched: 6. The CDR3, as DNA: TGTGCCTGGAGTGTCCCCGGGACAGGGGCGAATCAGCCCCAGCATTTT. Its protein product is CAWSVPGTGANQPQHF.

V usage is TRBV7-6 and J usage is TRBJ2-3, with 7 nucleotides matching TRBD2. The length of the CDR3 is 20 residues. V lost 4 bases to trimming and J lost 1 base; unmatched junction nucleotides: 20. CDR1 and CDR2 (germline): SGHVS, FNYEAQ. CDR3 amino acids: CASSSPRLAAGPGRTDTQYF. CDR3 in DNA: TGTGCCAGCAGCTCTCCGAGGCTAGCGGCCGGCCCGGGGCGCACAGATACGCAGTATTTT.

To note about this clone: The sample has other DNA sequences that encode this CDR3 too. This chain connects TRBV5-4 to TRBJ2-1; D unresolved. The CDR3 runs 12 residues. Germline CDR1 SGHNT, CDR2 YYREEE (reference sequence). Trimming pared 4 bases from V and 3 bases from J, leaving 5 bases between. The CDR3: CASSRDYNEQFF. The CDR3 nucleotides are TGTGCCAGCAGCAGGGACTACAATGAGCAGTTCTTC. The entire variable domain, with the rest obtained from reference TRBV5-4 and TRBJ2-1, is as follows: ETGVTQSPTHLIKTRGQQVTLRCSSQSGHNTVSWYQQALGQGPQFIFQYYREEENGRGNFPPRFSGLQFPNYSSELNVNALELDDSALYLCASSRDYNEQFFGPGTRLTVL.

The chain recombines TRBV9 with TRBJ2-1, with D perhaps being TRBD1 or TRBD2 (5 bases each). The CDR3 covers 16 residues. Germline V lookup: CDR1 SGDLS, CDR2 YYNGEE. Trimming shortened V by 4 bases and J by 2 bases, and 16 bases separated the two germline ends. This CDR3 reads CASSPQSGLTYNEQFF. The CDR3 region has the DNA TGTGCCAGCAGCCCCCAGTCGGGGCTTACCTACAATGAGCAGTTCTTC.

The chain links TRBV7-2 to TRBJ1-5; TRBD1 might be the D (5 bases). The CDR3 is 14 amino acids. V lost 1 base and J lost 7, with 11 bases in between. Germline V gives CDR1 SGHTA, CDR2 FQGNSA. The CDR3 DNA reads TGTGCCAGCAGCTTAGGGGGCGTTAGACAGCCCCAGCATTTT. Its protein is CASSLGGVRQPQHF.